This TCR delta chain was found in a study of DNA immune sequencing with unique molecular identifiers. This clone occurred many times. This CDR3 contains 19 residues. The J segment lost 0 bases and the V segment lost 0 bases, leaving 7 bases of the junction unmatched. The germline V gene has CDR1 GEAIGNYY and CDR2 EKD. Genomic DNA underwent 32-plex PCR targeting all 8 TRDV and 4 TRDJ genes. Adapter PCR followed 2 to 3 barcoding PCR cycles that attached a 12-nucleotide UMI. With CATT, TCRdb re-called clones from the multiplex PCR reads. The sample shows 2,300 or so delta-chain clones, more than 7% of them seen only once.

This TCR was recovered from a human donor in good health. The chain has TRDV2 and TRDJ3; 7 bases are a match to TRDD3. Material for sequencing was gamma-delta T cells enriched from blood buffy coat, or unenriched PBMCs (not recorded which). CDR3 sequence: CACDTAGGSRSWDTRQMFF. CDR3 sequence (DNA): TGTGCCTGTGACACCGCTGGGGGCTCCCGCTCCTGGGACACCCGACAGATGTTTTTC.